Below are 18 T cell receptor beta chains sequenced from a single sample in a study of blood T cells in healthy people across ages. A second roughly 7 to 12 cycle PCR used barcoded and J-beta primers. TCRdb re-called the 5' RACE reads through MiXCR, storing one row per CDR3 protein. In the table there are about 900,000 distinct CDR3 sequences, roughly 52% of which are singletons. Source material: blood. These receptors were obtained from a man aged 25-45 years in good health.

This clonotype has more than one count but fewer than ten. The chain recombines TRBV7-2 with TRBJ1-6; the D gene is possibly TRBD1 (5 bases). The germline V and J ends were trimmed by 5 bases and 9 bases, with 8 bases remaining between them. The CDR3 is 12 amino acids. Germline-derived CDR1 and CDR2 are SGHTA and FQGNSA. The CDR3 here is CASSNGGSPLHF. The CDR3 DNA reads TGTGCCAGCAGCAACGGGGGTTCACCCCTCCACTTT.

In its sample, this clonotype was seen a few times. The rearrangement joins TRBV4-1 to TRBJ2-1; the D is unclear. From germline, CDR1 is MGHRA and CDR2 YSYEKL. The V gene lost 0 bases and the J gene lost 10 bases, with 13 bases spanning the gap. The CDR3 has 14 residues. The CDR3 is CASSQDAQLREQFF. The CDR3 DNA follows: TGCGCCAGCAGCCAAGATGCTCAGCTACGGGAGCAGTTCTTC.

The chain recombines TRBV6-1 with TRBJ2-1; D is perhaps TRBD1 (7 bases). CDR3 length equals 15 residues. V lost 3 bases to trimming and J lost 9 bases, with 18 bases between them. From germline, CDR1 is MNHNS and CDR2 SASEGT. This CDR3 is CASSDKLPGGIEQFF. CDR3 nucleotides: TGTGCCAGCAGTGATAAGCTCCCAGGGGGGATTGAGCAGTTCTTC.

The rearrangement joins TRBV27 to TRBJ2-1; D perhaps matches TRBD1 (6 bases). V was shortened by 3 bases and J by 6 bases, with 9 bases between the two germline ends. This CDR3 has 13 residues. Germline V lookup: CDR1 MNHEY, CDR2 SMNVEV (reference sequence). The CDR3 nucleotides are TGTGCCAGCAGTTTTACAGGGTCCAATGAGCAGTTCTTC. It encodes CASSFTGSNEQFF.

This clonotype was seen more than once but under ten times. The chain is built from TRBV12-3 or TRBV12-4 and TRBJ2-7, with no clear D. This CDR3 comprises 15 residues. Trimming removed 7 bases from V and 0 bases from J, with 16 bases in between. The DNA for the CDR3 is TGTGCCAGCACTCGAGACTGGCAGAGCTCCTACGAGCAGTACTTC. It specifies CASTRDWQSSYEQYF.

This chain connects TRBV29-1 to TRBJ2-7, with D tentatively TRBD2 (5 bases). Germline assignment: CDR1 SQVTM and CDR2 ANQGSEA. This CDR3 has 12 amino acids. V was clipped by 6 bases and J by 4 bases, with 13 bases between them. DNA of the CDR3: TGCAGCGTAAAGCGAGGACTTTACGAGCAGTACTTC. It translates to CSVKRGLYEQYF.

This chain links TRBV12-3 or TRBV12-4 with TRBJ1-2, with D uncertain. This CDR3 has 11 residues. The V end lost 5 bases, the J end lost 8 bases, and 9 bases lay between the germline ends. CDR3: CASSASRGYTF. The CDR3 region has the DNA TGTGCCAGCAGTGCCAGCCGGGGCTACACCTTC.

This CDR3 reads CASSLGAGVTDTQYF. The CDR3 nucleotides are TGCGCCAGCAGCTTAGGAGCGGGGGTCACAGATACGCAGTATTTT. The rearrangement joins TRBV5-1 to TRBJ2-3, with TRBD2 identical over 8 bases. Trimming took 2 bases from V and 2 from J; bases not matched to a gene: 4. The CDR3 is 15 residues long. CDR1 and CDR2 (germline): SGHRS, YFSETQ.

The chain has TRBV29-1 and TRBJ2-5, with D maybe TRBD2 (5 bases). The CDR3 is 17 residues long. Germline lookup yields CDR1 SQVTM and CDR2 ANQGSEA. V gave up 0 bases and J gave up 5 bases, with 22 bases separating them. This chain's CDR3 is CSVEDLQSNGDWETQYF. CDR3 bases: TGCAGCGTTGAAGATCTTCAGTCTAACGGGGATTGGGAGACCCAGTACTTC.

The chain uses TRBV28 and TRBJ2-3; tentatively, D is TRBD2 (6 bases). Germline V gives CDR1 MDHEN, CDR2 SYDVKM. V lost 2 bases to trimming and J lost 5 bases, with 11 bases between them. The CDR3 has 14 residues. DNA for the CDR3: TGTGCCAGCAGTTTAGGGGGACTTGGAGATACGCAGTATTTT. This codes for CASSLGGLGDTQYF.

This clonotype was recorded a few times. The CDR3 sequence: CSPGHLFSGANVLTF. The CDR3 region has the DNA TGCAGCCCCGGACACCTTTTCTCTGGGGCCAACGTCCTGACTTTC. The V gene is TRBV20-1, the J gene TRBJ2-6; possible D gene TRBD1, 5 bases. Per the germline V gene, CDR1 is DFQATT and CDR2 is SNEGSKA (reference sequence). The CDR3 runs to 15 residues.

The V gene is TRBV20-1, the J gene TRBJ2-4; no clear D gene. The CDR3 is made up of 12 amino acids. The V and J ends lost 3 bases and 8 bases respectively, with 11 bases between them. The germline gives CDR1 DFQATT, CDR2 SNEGSKA (reference sequence). CDR3: CSASPSQDIQYF. The CDR3 nucleotides are TGCAGTGCTAGCCCTAGTCAGGACATTCAGTACTTC.

In its sample, this clonotype was seen a few times. V usage is TRBV5-5 and J usage is TRBJ1-5, with D possibly TRBD1 on 5 matching bases. There are 14 residues in the CDR3. Per the germline V gene, CDR1 is SGHKS and CDR2 is YYEKEE (reference sequence). V lost 5 bases and J 2 bases, leaving 11 bases between the germline ends. The chain's CDR3 is CASSHRDGNQPQHF. The CDR3 nucleotides are TGTGCCAGCAGTCACCGGGACGGCAATCAGCCCCAGCATTTT.

The table lists this clonotype with a few counts. The chain couples TRBV5-1 to TRBJ2-7; D may correspond to TRBD1 or TRBD2 (5 bases each). In germline, CDR1 is SGHRS, CDR2 YFSETQ. Trimming removed 4 bases at V and 6 bases at J, with 17 bases between. The CDR3 totals 14 residues. CDR3 residues: CASSGGDVHGEQYF. The DNA of the CDR3 is TGCGCCAGCAGCGGTGGGGACGTACACGGCGAGCAGTACTTC.

The V and J genes are TRBV28 and TRBJ1-2, with a possible D match to TRBD1 (5 bases). The CDR3 extends over 12 amino acids. Germline-derived CDR1 and CDR2 are MDHEN and SYDVKM. Trimming cost V 4 bases and J 7 bases, with 10 bases left between them. The CDR3 DNA is TGTGCCAGCAGTTCGTCGACAGTTGGCTACACCTTC. Translating gives CASSSSTVGYTF.

The CDR3, as DNA: TGTGCCAGCAGCCAAAACACGAACACCGGGGAGCTGTTTTTT. This translates into CASSQNTNTGELFF. V and J are TRBV3-1 and TRBJ2-2; D is uncertain. Trimming removed 2 bases from V and 0 bases from J, with 4 bases in between. The germline V gene encodes CDR1 LGHDT and CDR2 YNNKEL (reference sequence). CDR3 length equals 14 residues.

This clonotype was detected a few times. The chain has TRBV3-1 and TRBJ1-5; D not certain. This CDR3 contains 13 residues. V shed 4 bases and J shed 6 bases, with 10 bases lying between them. The V gene's germline CDR1 is LGHDT and CDR2 YNNKEL (reference sequence). CDR3 sequence (DNA): TGTGCCAGCAGCCCCGGCCCAGGTCAGCCCCAGCATTTT. It encodes CASSPGPGQPQHF.

The chain couples TRBV7-9 to TRBJ2-1; the match to TRBD2 covers 8 bases. The CDR3 contains 17 residues. Germline V gives CDR1 SEHNR, CDR2 FQNEAQ (reference sequence). The trim removed 1 base at V and 5 bases at J, leaving 10 bases unmatched. CDR3 region: CASSLEHGGGRHNEQFF. The CDR3 DNA sequence: TGTGCCAGCAGCTTAGAGCACGGCGGGGGGCGTCACAATGAGCAGTTCTTC.